These T cell receptor beta chains were read from a single sample in a study of T cell responses to AZD1222 COVID-19 vaccine. Sequencing was performed with immunoSEQ multiplex PCR; in TCRdb, only in-frame clones are kept and a portion is missing. Here the sample spans about 140,000 clones, approximately 92% being singletons. The specimen comprised peripheral blood, sampled on day 0 of AZD1222 vaccination. These receptors originate from an adult in good health. Each CDR3 is given with its conserved first and last residue. D genes are given only for firm matches. The size of a clone is reported for some rows only, either as once, few or many, or as a class for expanded clones.

j_gene: TRBJ1-1
d_gene: .
v_gene: TRBV18
abundance: .
CDR3nt: TGTGCCAGCTCACCAGAGGTACTGAACACTGAAGCTTTCTTT
CDR3aa: CASSPEVLNTEAFF

j_gene: TRBJ1-3
d_gene: .
v_gene: TRBV6-6
abundance: .
CDR3nt: TGTGCCAGCAGTCCCGGCGGGCTCTCTGGAAACACCATATATTTT
CDR3aa: CASSPGGLSGNTIYF

j_gene: TRBJ2-1
d_gene: .
v_gene: TRBV5-5
abundance: .
CDR3nt: TGTGCCAGCAGCTTGGGTGGAACCAACAATGAGCAGTTCTTC
CDR3aa: CASSLGGTNNEQFF

j_gene: TRBJ2-1
d_gene: .
v_gene: TRBV24-1
abundance: .
CDR3nt: TGTGCCACCGCCAGGGGGTCTAGCGATGAGCAGTTCTTC
CDR3aa: CATARGSSDEQFF

j_gene: TRBJ1-2
d_gene: .
v_gene: TRBV28
abundance: .
CDR3nt: TGTGCCAGCAGTTTCCACACAGACTATGGCTACACCTTC
CDR3aa: CASSFHTDYGYTF

j_gene: TRBJ2-7
d_gene: .
v_gene: TRBV7-2
abundance: .
CDR3nt: TGTGCCAGCAGCATACAGGTTTCCTACGAGCAGTACTTC
CDR3aa: CASSIQVSYEQYF

j_gene: TRBJ2-3
d_gene: TRBD2
v_gene: TRBV6-5
abundance: .
CDR3nt: TGTGCCAGCAGTTTGGGAGGGAGTAGCACAGATACGCAGTATTTT
CDR3aa: CASSLGGSSTDTQYF

j_gene: TRBJ2-2
d_gene: .
v_gene: TRBV2
abundance: .
CDR3nt: TGTGCCAGCAGTGGGCGAAAGAACACCGGGGAGCTGTTTTTT
CDR3aa: CASSGRKNTGELFF

j_gene: TRBJ2-7
d_gene: TRBD2
v_gene: TRBV5-1
abundance: .
CDR3nt: TGCGCCAGCAGCCCGGGGGGGGAATACGAGCAGTACTTC
CDR3aa: CASSPGGEYEQYF

j_gene: TRBJ2-7
d_gene: .
v_gene: TRBV19
abundance: .
CDR3nt: TGTGCCAGAAAGTACGAGCAGTACTTC
CDR3aa: CARKYEQYF

j_gene: TRBJ2-3
d_gene: .
v_gene: TRBV4-2
abundance: once
CDR3nt: TGTGCCAGCAGCCAAGTCAGGGTGGGAACAGATACGCAGTATTTT
CDR3aa: CASSQVRVGTDTQYF

j_gene: TRBJ2-2
d_gene: .
v_gene: TRBV27
abundance: .
CDR3nt: TGTGCCAGCAGTTTGGCGCGGGCGAACACCGGGGAGCTGTTTTTT
CDR3aa: CASSLARANTGELFF

j_gene: TRBJ2-7
d_gene: .
v_gene: TRBV21-1
abundance: .
CDR3nt: TGTGCCAGCAGCAACGACCAGTGGCTAGGGAGCTCCTACGAGCAGTACTTC
CDR3aa: CASSNDQWLGSSYEQYF

j_gene: TRBJ1-2
d_gene: .
v_gene: TRBV2
abundance: .
CDR3nt: TGTGCCAGCAGTGACTGGCAGGGGAGTACTGGCTACACCTTC
CDR3aa: CASSDWQGSTGYTF

j_gene: TRBJ2-7
d_gene: TRBD1
v_gene: TRBV3-1/TRBV3-2
abundance: .
CDR3nt: TGTGCCAGCAGCCCTAAAAAAGGACAGGGTTATTCTAGCGAGCAGTACTTC
CDR3aa: CASSPKKGQGYSSEQYF

j_gene: TRBJ1-4
d_gene: .
v_gene: TRBV28
abundance: .
CDR3nt: TGTGCCAGCATCGAACAGGGTAACAATGAAAAACTGTTTTTT
CDR3aa: CASIEQGNNEKLFF

j_gene: TRBJ1-2
d_gene: TRBD1
v_gene: TRBV18
abundance: .
CDR3nt: TGTGCCAGCTCACGGGACAGGGAGGCTAACTATGGCTACACCTTC
CDR3aa: CASSRDREANYGYTF

j_gene: TRBJ1-2
d_gene: TRBD1
v_gene: TRBV3-1/TRBV3-2
abundance: .
CDR3nt: TGTGCCAGCAGCCATGACAGGGATACGATCGGCTACACCTTC
CDR3aa: CASSHDRDTIGYTF

j_gene: TRBJ1-4
d_gene: .
v_gene: TRBV28
abundance: .
CDR3nt: TGTGCCAGCGGCTATCAGCGGGGATCTAATGAAAAACTGTTTTTT
CDR3aa: CASGYQRGSNEKLFF

j_gene: TRBJ1-4
d_gene: TRBD1
v_gene: TRBV7-2
abundance: .
CDR3nt: TGTGCCAGCAGCCCGGACAGGGGAAGTGAAAAACTGTTTTTT
CDR3aa: CASSPDRGSEKLFF

j_gene: TRBJ2-5
d_gene: .
v_gene: TRBV6-1
abundance: .
CDR3nt: TGTGCCAGCAGTGAGAGGGGACGTGACGTCCGAGAGACCCAGTACTTC
CDR3aa: CASSERGRDVRETQYF

j_gene: TRBJ2-1
d_gene: .
v_gene: TRBV11-3
abundance: .
CDR3nt: TGTGCCAGCAGCTCTATACAAGGATATGAGCAGTTCTTC
CDR3aa: CASSSIQGYEQFF